Shown below are 29 T cell receptor beta chains from a single sample sequenced in a study of cytomegalovirus exposure and HLA in healthy donors. PCR was performed using 60 Vbeta and 13 Jbeta primers. Measured with immunoSEQ multiplex PCR; TCRdb has only the in-frame clones, and not every one. The sample holds 150,000 or so clones, about 80% seen once. What was sequenced was PBMCs. These receptors were taken from a woman in her thirties or forties in good health and CMV-seronegative.

The chain links TRBV11-2 to TRBJ2-2; no clear D. With 4 bases removed from V and 3 bases from J, the gap between germline ends came to 9 bases. The CDR3 spans 14 residues. The V gene's germline CDR1 is SGHAT and CDR2 FQNNGV. The CDR3 is CASSSPPHTGELFF. Here the CDR3 DNA reads TGTGCCAGCAGCTCCCCCCCTCACACCGGGGAGCTGTTTTTT.

This clone is a singleton in its sample. J is TRBJ1-1 and V is TRBV6-1, with 9 bases aligning to TRBD1. Germline assignment: CDR1 MNHNS and CDR2 SASEGT. The length of the CDR3 is 14 residues. J lost 12 bases, V lost 6 bases, and 14 bases had no gene match. The CDR3 region has the DNA TGTGCCAGCAGCGACGGGACAGGGCCACTCCGGCCTTTCTTT. Amino acid sequence: CASSDGTGPLRPFF.

The genes are TRBV6-5 and TRBJ2-1; possible D gene TRBD2, 7 bases. The CDR3 contains 15 residues. Germline CDR1 is MNHEY and CDR2 is SVGAGI. V was pared by 0 bases and J by 6 bases, with 12 bases between. The CDR3 loop reads CASSYSGGGVNEQFF. CDR3 DNA sequence: TGTGCCAGCAGTTACTCCGGCGGGGGCGTCAATGAGCAGTTCTTC.

This rearrangement joins TRBV4-3 to TRBJ2-3, with TRBD2 matching over 8 bases. The CDR3 totals 16 residues. Losses at the gene ends were 3 bases for V and 5 bases for J; bases not matched to a gene: 10. Germline loops: CDR1 LGHNA, CDR2 YSLEER. The CDR3 DNA reads TGCGCCAGCAGCCATGGGTTGCGGGAGGCCGGAGATACGCAGTATTTT. The encoded protein is CASSHGLREAGDTQYF.

The chain has TRBV9 and TRBJ2-7; tentatively, D is TRBD2 (5 bases). This CDR3 is built from 14 residues. Germline V lookup: CDR1 SGDLS, CDR2 YYNGEE. Trimming left V 3 bases short and J 2 bases short, with 12 bases between. CDR3 sequence (DNA): TGTGCCAGCAGCGCGCCCGGGAACCCCTACGAGCAGTACTTC. Translating it yields CASSAPGNPYEQYF.

The V and J genes are TRBV27 and TRBJ1-1; no definite D call. Germline CDR1 is MNHEY and CDR2 is SMNVEV (reference sequence). Trimming pared 4 bases from V and 5 bases from J, leaving 11 bases between. CDR3 length equals 13 residues. In DNA form, the CDR3 reads TGTGCCAGCAGTTATGGGAGGGTTACTGAAGCTTTCTTT. Its protein product is CASSYGRVTEAFF.

This clone has a single count. V is TRBV23-1 and J is TRBJ2-1; maybe TRBD2 (6 bases). Being an ORF, TRBV23-1 has a function that is uncertain. Trimming stripped 3 bases from V and 6 bases from J, with 15 bases between. The CDR3 length is 15 residues. The CDR3 sequence: CASSHRDSRVNEQFF. CDR3 DNA: TGCGCCAGCAGTCACCGGGACTCCAGGGTCAATGAGCAGTTCTTC.

The chain links TRBV7-2 to TRBJ1-2, with unresolved D. The CDR3 loop spans 15 amino acids. CDR1 is SGHTA, CDR2 FQGNSA, per germline. Trimming removed 0 bases from V and 5 bases from J, with 13 bases in between. The CDR3 nucleotides are TGTGCCAGCAGCTTAGCGAACAGAGGGTTTTATGGCTACACCTTC. Translation: CASSLANRGFYGYTF.

V usage is TRBV19 and J usage is TRBJ1-1; tentative D call: TRBD1 (5 bases). Trimming pared 3 bases from V and 1 base from J, leaving 12 bases between. CDR1 is LNHDA and CDR2 is SQIVND in the germline V gene (reference sequence). The CDR3 sequence is 15 residues long. The CDR3 DNA reads TGTGCCAGTAGTATGGGGGGTTGGACGAACACTGAAGCTTTCTTT. It translates to CASSMGGWTNTEAFF.

This rearrangement joins TRBV19 to TRBJ2-2, with a weak D call TRBD1 (6 bases). V shed 5 bases and J shed 0 bases, with 10 bases lying between them. Germline V gene data show CDR1 as LNHDA and CDR2 as SQIVND (reference sequence). The CDR3 sequence is 15 residues long. The CDR3 nucleotides are TGTGCCAGTAGTCAAGAGGGGGCGAACACCGGGGAGCTGTTTTTT. This sequence encodes CASSQEGANTGELFF.

The V and J genes are TRBV7-9 and TRBJ1-1, with 9 bases matching TRBD1. V gave up 7 bases and J gave up 5 bases; unmatched junction bases: 17. Germline V CDR1 and CDR2: SEHNR, FQNEAQ (reference sequence). CDR3 length equals 17 residues. Written as DNA, the CDR3 is TGTGCCAGCACCCTATGGTCGGGACAGGGTGTTGGGACTGAAGCTTTCTTT. This codes for CASTLWSGQGVGTEAFF.

The chain uses TRBV10-3 and TRBJ2-7; 9 nucleotides agree with TRBD2. Germline V CDR1 and CDR2: ENHRY, SYGVKD. This CDR3 has 14 residues. V shed 7 bases, J shed 5 bases, and the junction held 9 bases outside the gene matches. CDR3 loop: CAIKIGTSINEQYF. In DNA, the CDR3 is TGTGCCATCAAGATCGGGACTAGCATAAACGAGCAGTACTTC.

The chain has TRBV18 and TRBJ1-1; 7 positions agree with TRBD1. The CDR3 runs 15 residues. V dropped 2 bases and J dropped 4; count of bases not matched to a gene: 7. The V gene's germline CDR1 is KGHSH and CDR2 LQKENI. CDR3 coding DNA: TGTGCCAGCTCACCAGACAGGGTCCGTGGCACTGAAGCTTTCTTT. It codes for CASSPDRVRGTEAFF. Using reference TRBV18 and TRBJ1-1 for the parts outside the CDR3, the full variable domain is NAGVMQNPRHLVRRRGQEARLRCSPMKGHSHVYWYRQLPEEGLKFMVYLQKENIIDESGMPKERFSAEFPKEGPSILRIQQVVRGDSAAYFCASSPDRVRGTEAFFGQGTRLTVV.

The CDR3 reads CASSSGTHNTGELFF. CDR3 bases: TGTGCCAGCAGTTCCGGGACACATAACACCGGGGAGCTGTTTTTT. This chain joins TRBV6-6 and TRBJ2-2; perhaps TRBD1 as D (6 bases). Germline CDR1 and CDR2: MNHNY and SVGAGI (reference sequence). V was shortened by 4 bases and J by 2 bases, with 11 bases between the two germline ends. The CDR3 consists of 15 residues.

V gene TRBV5-1 combines with J gene TRBJ2-1; 7 nucleotides align to TRBD2. With V trimmed by 0 bases and J by 7 bases, 10 bases remained unmatched. Per germline, CDR1 SGHRS and CDR2 YFSETQ. This CDR3 has 16 amino acids. The DNA for the CDR3 is TGCGCCAGCAGCTTGGCCCGGGGGGTGTCGATGAATGAGCAGTTCTTC. It specifies CASSLARGVSMNEQFF.

V and J are TRBV5-4 and TRBJ2-1; 8 bases line up with TRBD2. The V gene end was trimmed by 0 bases and the J gene end by 8 bases; junction bases not matched to a gene: 16. The germline CDR1 and CDR2 sequences are SGHNT and YYREEE (reference sequence). The CDR3 runs 18 residues. The CDR3 DNA reads as TGTGCCAGCAGCTTGGGGGCGGGGTTGGGACTAGGGCTCGATGAGCAGTTCTTC. Translating it yields CASSLGAGLGLGLDEQFF.

The rearrangement links TRBV7-9 to TRBJ2-5; maybe TRBD2 (5 bases). The J call could be wrong; TRBJ2-7 is a better fit for the DNA end. Germline-derived CDR1 and CDR2 are SEHNR and FQNEAQ (reference sequence). The CDR3 is made up of 14 amino acids. CDR3 residues: CASSLSGVRYEQYF. The CDR3 bases are TGTGCCAGCAGCTTGTCCGGGGTCCGCTACGAGCAGTACTTC.

The chain employs TRBV7-2 and TRBJ1-4; D is ambiguous. The CDR3 loop spans 15 amino acids. V was clipped by 5 bases and J by 0 bases, with 10 bases between them. Germline CDR1 and CDR2: SGHTA and FQGNSA. CDR3 protein: CASSPESATNEKLFF. The CDR3 coding sequence is TGTGCCAGCAGCCCGGAGAGTGCAACTAATGAAAAACTGTTTTTT.

This chain links TRBV9 with TRBJ2-5; 8 bases match TRBD2. Trimming at V came to 3 bases and at J to 2 bases, leaving 0 bases not matched to a gene. This CDR3 comprises 13 residues. Germline V gene lookup returns CDR1 SGDLS and CDR2 YYNGEE. CDR3 in DNA: TGTGCCAGCAGCGCGGGGGGGCAAGAGACCCAGTACTTC. It encodes CASSAGGQETQYF.

This chain uses TRBV11-2 with TRBJ2-1; 7 bases map to TRBD2. CDR3 length: 16 residues. V dropped 1 base and J dropped 11; count of bases not matched to a gene: 14. Germline CDR1 SGHAT, CDR2 FQNNGV. CDR3: CASSLGGTIRGGKQFF. CDR3 coding DNA: TGTGCCAGCAGCTTAGGAGGGACTATAAGGGGTGGGAAGCAGTTCTTC.

V is TRBV9 and J is TRBJ2-7, with D possibly being TRBD1 (6 bases). Trimming cost V 5 bases and J 0 bases, with 9 bases left between them. This CDR3 contains 13 residues. CDR1 and CDR2 from the germline V gene are SGDLS and YYNGEE. The chain's CDR3 is CASSATGSYEQYF. CDR3 nucleotides: TGTGCCAGCAGTGCGACAGGCTCCTACGAGCAGTACTTC. Variable domain in full (rest from reference TRBV9 and TRBJ2-7): DSGVTQTPKHLITATGQRVTLRCSPRSGDLSVYWYQQSLDQGLQFLIQYYNGEERAKGNILERFSAQQFPDLHSELNLSSLELGDSALYFCASSATGSYEQYFGPGTRLTVT.

This clone came up a few times. The chain is built from TRBV7-2 and TRBJ1-1, with D possibly matching TRBD1 (5 bases). The V gene lost 4 bases and the J gene lost 0 bases, with 9 bases spanning the gap. Germline values: CDR1 SGHTA, CDR2 FQGNSA. The CDR3 loop spans 14 amino acids. DNA for the CDR3: TGTGCCAGCAGCTCCTTCAGGGTGAACACTGAAGCTTTCTTT. Amino acid sequence: CASSSFRVNTEAFF.

A few counts support this clone. This chain joins TRBV11-3 and TRBJ2-1; a weak D match, TRBD2 (5 bases). The germline V gene has CDR1 SGHNT and CDR2 YENEEA. The V end was cut by 3 bases, the J end by 0 bases, with 9 bases between. The CDR3 spans 15 residues. CDR3 sequence reads: CASSFRESSYNEQFF. The CDR3 nucleotides read TGTGCCAGCAGCTTTCGGGAAAGCTCCTACAATGAGCAGTTCTTC.

CDR3 loop: CASSQREKLFF. The CDR3 DNA sequence: TGCGCCAGCAGCCAGAGAGAAAAACTGTTTTTT. The chain combines TRBV4-3 with TRBJ1-4, with D hard to call. From germline, CDR1 is LGHNA and CDR2 YSLEER. The CDR3 totals 11 residues. The germline V and J ends were trimmed by 3 bases and 8 bases, with 4 bases remaining between them.

This rearrangement joins TRBV7-9 to TRBJ1-4, with D perhaps matching TRBD1 (5 bases). The germline V gene has CDR1 SEHNR and CDR2 FQNEAQ (reference sequence). Trimming removed 5 bases at V and 7 bases at J, with 17 bases between. This CDR3 region has 15 residues. CDR3 sequence reads: CASSLSRGGFEKLFF. DNA of the CDR3: TGTGCCAGCAGCCTGAGTCGGGGGGGTTTTGAAAAACTGTTTTTT.

V and J are TRBV11-3 and TRBJ2-7; no clear D gene. CDR3 size: 12 residues. Trimming cost V 5 bases and J 2 bases, with 7 bases left between them. CDR1 is SGHNT and CDR2 is YENEEA in the germline V gene. The CDR3 sequence: CASSPNTYEQYF. DNA of the CDR3: TGTGCCAGCAGCCCGAACACCTACGAGCAGTACTTC.

The chain recombines TRBV6-6 with TRBJ2-2; no firm D call. Deletions cut 10 bases from V and 5 bases from J, with 23 bases between. This CDR3 contains 16 residues. Germline V gene data show CDR1 as MNHNY and CDR2 as SVGAGI (reference sequence). CDR3 nucleotides: TGTGCCACCCTACCAAGGTATCAAAGCGTAACCGGGGAGCTGTTTTTT. Translating it yields CATLPRYQSVTGELFF.

The chain links TRBV6-5 to TRBJ1-4; 12 bases align to TRBD1. J was trimmed by 13 bases and V by 6 bases; bases with no gene match: 12. Germline V gene data show CDR1 as MNHEY and CDR2 as SVGAGI. The CDR3 loop spans 15 amino acids. The CDR3 here is CASSSGTGGANGLFF. The CDR3 nucleotides are TGTGCCAGCAGCTCCGGGACAGGGGGCGCGAATGGACTGTTTTTT.

The gene calls are TRBV27 and TRBJ1-6; 7 nucleotides align to TRBD1. The CDR3 runs to 14 residues. The germline V gene encodes CDR1 MNHEY and CDR2 SMNVEV (reference sequence). V shed 5 bases and J 9 bases; nucleotides not matched to a gene: 7. CDR3 nucleotides: TGTGCCAGCAGTCCCGGGACAGACCTTTCACCCCTCCACTTT. Encoded protein: CASSPGTDLSPLHF.